This T cell receptor beta chain emerged from a study of human T cells and chemical hapten exposure (dated by TCRdb to the early 2020s). At the level of the whole study: Libraries were combined into a pool for sequencing, and differences in TCR yield between samples came mainly from small differences in library volumes within the pool. The study tracked peripheral blood TCR repertoire changes in vivo during primary and secondary sensitization to the hapten diphenylcyclopropenone (DPC) in alopecia patients. From each blood RNA sample, both TCR alpha and TCR beta chains were sequenced. The study at large found these results: After repeated subsampling, the strength of the expansion versus patch-test correlation and the threshold at which it became significant changed. DPC sensitization did not change the number of TCRs with a frequency above 1 in 1000, and there was no evidence of changes in global repertoire structure.

The CDR3 holds 17 amino acids from the cysteine to the phenylalanine. Only CDR3 DNA remains: 51 bases, in frame from the first base. Relative to germline, V is missing 4 bases and J is missing 7 bases, with 15 bases of the junction outside any gene match. The germline V gene (reference sequence) supplies CDR1 DFQATT and CDR2 SNEGSKA. Libraries were built with RACE. The instrument was a NextSeq 500. Library preparation attached unique molecular identifiers to individual cDNA molecules for quantitative, reproducible TCR counting. The authors' pipeline ran thus. A median of around 96,000 TCRs per sample was observed, with a range of 23,224 to 690,600. V, J and CDR3 annotation of the TCR reads was carried out using the Decombinator software suite. To make PS versus PT1 abundance plots, every sample was subsampled to the same number of TCRs (28,000). TCRs were defined as expanded if absent before sensitization and observed at least eight times at the 2-week time point. The raw public reads went through TCRdb reprocessing: fastp at Q25, MiXCR clone calling, in-frame beta chains kept. Each entry merges the rows of one CDR3 protein and shows their most common DNA and genes. The authors' filters were not applied to this entry. The sample table lists roughly 130,000 distinct CDR3 sequences, approximately 9.5% of them with a count of one. The ten largest clones capture around 2% of the sample.

Read against the paper, the sample's time point label means: healthy volunteer bleed at 2 weeks. Total RNA was isolated from unfractionated whole blood collected in Tempus Blood RNA tubes. Five healthy volunteers served as TCR sequencing controls and were bled at day 0, 2 weeks and 6 weeks. Remarks on this clonotype: It lacks a known antigen. No much larger clone exists at a distance of one base, and base qualities are not known.

Sequencing input: whole blood. The chain links TRBV20-1 with TRBJ1-4; 10 of the junction bases match TRBD1. This TCR was sampled from a male donor in good health. Some clones in this sample may be carry-over from other donors' samples. The bases read TGCAGTGCTAAGTTACCGGGACAGGGGATGAATGGTGAAAAACTGTTTTTT. Its protein product is CSAKLPGQGMNGEKLFF.